A single sample gave rise to the 14 T cell receptor beta chains below, sequenced in a study of Graves' ophthalmopathy and Graves' hyperthyroidism. TCR beta CDR3 regions were amplified from RNA transcripts. HTBI primers primed a first-round RT-PCR, and a second-round multiplex PCR followed. One entry per CDR3 protein, called by TCRdb with MiXCR from the multiplex PCR reads. The repertoire has hundreds of thousands of distinct CDR3 sequences, over 13% of them found once; the top ten carry 8% to 10%. Sequencing used blood. These receptors all come from a woman aged 25-40 years with Graves' ophthalmopathy.

This clonotype was counted many times. The V call is TRBV11-2, the J call TRBJ1-5; D gene unclear. Trimming took 1 base from V and 0 from J, leaving 4 bases between them. Germline CDR1 is SGHAT and CDR2 is FQNNGV. The CDR3 totals 14 residues. DNA for the CDR3: TGTGCCAGCAGCTTAGGCCGTAGCAATCAGCCCCAGCATTTT. It encodes CASSLGRSNQPQHF. Together with reference TRBV11-2 and TRBJ1-5, the CDR3 gives the full variable domain: EAGVAQSPRYKIIEKRQSVAFWCNPISGHATLYWYQQILGQGPKLLIQFQNNGVVDDSQLPKDRFSAERLKGVDSTLKIQPAKLEDSAVYLCASSLGRSNQPQHFGDGTRLSIL.

This clonotype was observed many times. V and J are TRBV6-5 and TRBJ1-5, with TRBD1 matching 9 bases. The junction had 5 bases not matched to a gene; V was cut back by 5 bases and J by 3 bases. CDR1 and CDR2 from the germline V gene are MNHEY and SVGAGI. This CDR3 is 15 amino acids long. In nucleotides, the CDR3 is TGTGCCAGCAGTCACAACAGGGGGCCCAATCAGCCCCAGCATTTT. This codes for CASSHNRGPNQPQHF.

At least ten counts were recorded for this clonotype. The V call is TRBV9, the J call TRBJ1-6, with D maybe TRBD1 (5 bases). Looked up from germline, CDR1 is SGDLS and CDR2 is YYNGEE. The CDR3 is 16 residues long. Trimming stripped 0 bases from V and 7 bases from J, with 14 bases between. CDR3 residues: CASSVDVGRENSPLHF. CDR3 DNA: TGTGCCAGCAGCGTAGACGTCGGCAGGGAAAATTCACCCCTCCACTTT.

This chain joins TRBV30 and TRBJ1-5; 8 bases line up with TRBD1. V was clipped by 8 bases and J by 6 bases; unmatched bases: 9. This CDR3 has 13 amino acids. Germline V CDR1 and CDR2: GTSNPN, SVGIG (reference sequence). CDR3 coding DNA: TGTGCCAGCGGACAGGGAGGGGTTCAGCCCCAGCATTTT. It codes for CASGQGGVQPQHF.

The V gene is TRBV6-2 or TRBV6-3, the J gene TRBJ1-1; a possible D gene is TRBD1 (5 bases). Germline V CDR1 and CDR2: MNHEY, SVGEGT. There are 16 residues in the CDR3. With 6 bases removed from V and 5 bases from J, the gap between germline ends came to 22 bases. CDR3 residues: CASRHSSAGSRTEAFF. The CDR3 nucleotides are TGTGCCAGCAGGCATTCCTCGGCAGGGAGTAGGACTGAAGCTTTCTTT.

This clonotype was counted ten times or more. The chain carries TRBV6-1 and TRBJ2-5; D might be TRBD1 (6 bases). Germline V lookup: CDR1 MNHNS, CDR2 SASEGT. The CDR3 spans 14 residues. Trimming took 6 bases from V and 4 from J, leaving 15 bases between them. The CDR3 region is CASRSGQPLETQYF. For the CDR3, the DNA is TGTGCCAGCAGAAGTGGACAGCCTCTAGAGACCCAGTACTTC.

DNA of the CDR3: TGTGCCAGTCGGCCGGGACCCTACCAATATGAAGCTTTCTTT. This codes for CASRPGPYQYEAFF. The V and J genes are TRBV19 and TRBJ1-1; D may be TRBD1 (5 bases). Germline-derived CDR1 and CDR2 are LNHDA and SQIVND (reference sequence). The CDR3 runs 14 residues. V was trimmed by 8 bases and J by 7 bases, leaving 20 bases between them.

This chain uses TRBV4-1 with TRBJ1-5; the D is unclear. V shed 0 bases and J shed 0 bases, with 9 bases lying between them. This CDR3 is built from 16 residues. CDR1 is MGHRA, CDR2 YSYEKL, per germline. CDR3 loop: CASSQDGFHSNQPQHF. The CDR3 DNA is TGCGCCAGCAGCCAAGACGGGTTTCATAGCAATCAGCCCCAGCATTTT.

In this sample, this clonotype turned up many times. The chain joins TRBV6-5 to TRBJ2-7, with D unresolved. Per the germline V gene, CDR1 is MNHEY and CDR2 is SVGAGI. V dropped 2 bases and J dropped 2 bases, with 10 bases sitting between them. The CDR3 is 14 amino acids. CDR3 loop: CASSYVDTTYEQYF. The CDR3 nucleotides read TGTGCCAGCAGTTACGTAGACACAACCTACGAGCAGTACTTC.

The chain employs TRBV18 and TRBJ1-1, with no clear D. Deletions cut 3 bases from V and 5 bases from J, with 10 bases between. The CDR3 loop spans 13 amino acids. CDR1 KGHSH and CDR2 LQKENI come from the germline V gene. This chain's CDR3 is CASSPHIRTEAFF. The DNA of the CDR3 is TGTGCCAGCTCACCCCATATAAGAACTGAAGCTTTCTTT.

This clonotype was recorded a few times. This chain joins TRBV4-3 and TRBJ1-2, with 9 bases lining up with TRBD1. The CDR3 spans 18 residues. The germline CDR1 and CDR2 sequences are LGHNA and YSLEER. V was clipped by 0 bases and J by 7 bases; unmatched bases: 15. The CDR3 sequence is CASSQDLNAVDRGVGYTF. In DNA, the CDR3 is TGCGCCAGCAGCCAAGACTTAAACGCGGTGGACAGGGGAGTTGGCTACACCTTC.

This clonotype was detected ten times or more. V is TRBV6-5 and J is TRBJ2-2, with TRBD2 as a possible D gene (6 bases). The V end was cut by 7 bases, the J end by 5 bases, with 8 bases between. Germline V gene lookup returns CDR1 MNHEY and CDR2 SVGAGI. This CDR3 is built from 12 residues. CDR3 residues: CASIRGTGELFF. CDR3 DNA sequence: TGTGCCAGCATTCGGGGGACCGGGGAGCTGTTTTTT.

The chain couples TRBV20-1 to TRBJ2-7; the match to TRBD1 covers 7 bases. Germline trimming cut 3 bases from V and 4 bases from J; bases unmatched to any gene: 9. CDR3 length: 14 amino acids. Germline values: CDR1 DFQATT, CDR2 SNEGSKA (reference sequence). CDR3 in DNA: TGCAGTGCTAGCGAGCCAGGGGGTTCTTACGAGCAGTACTTC. Its translation: CSASEPGGSYEQYF.

This clonotype was counted ten times or more. CDR3 sequence: CASSPRGLAGSYEQYF. The CDR3 DNA reads TGTGCCAGCAGTCCGAGGGGACTAGCGGGATCCTACGAGCAGTACTTC. V gene TRBV2 combines with J gene TRBJ2-7; TRBD2 aligns across 13 bases. CDR3 length equals 16 residues. V shed 5 bases, J shed 1 base, and the junction held 5 bases outside the gene matches. Per germline, CDR1 SNHLY and CDR2 FYNNEI.